This TCR beta chain was identified during a study of cytomegalovirus exposure and HLA in healthy donors. Across the study: Earlier work reported some 110 million unique TCR beta sequences from about 170 million T cells. Findings and limits, study-wide: The number of N-insertions in an Asian-associated ancestry cluster was reportedly below the roughly 620-donor mean in a later analysis.

V was trimmed by 5 bases and J by 2 bases, leaving 6 bases between them. Germline loops: CDR1 PRHDT, CDR2 FYEKMQ (reference sequence). This CDR3 has 12 amino acids. In the case of this clone: What it binds is unknown.

60 Vbeta and 13 Jbeta primers were used in PCR. The table came from immunoSEQ multiplex PCR; TCRdb's copy has only in-frame clones and leaves some out. The top ten hold about 8.6% of the sample, which has over 95,000 clones, over 60% seen once. The sequencing input was PBMCs. The chain has TRBV13 and TRBJ2-5; D is possibly TRBD1 (5 bases). This clonotype originated in a man younger than 35 in good health and CMV-seropositive. The DNA for the CDR3 is TGTGCCAGCAGCAGGGGACAAGAGACCCAGTACTTC. This sequence encodes CASSRGQETQYF.